This T cell receptor beta chain was captured in a study of cytomegalovirus exposure and HLA in healthy donors. In nominal health when sampled, donors likely had unrecorded immune exposures nonetheless. As regards this clone: What it recognizes is unknown.

The V end was cut by 0 bases, the J end by 4 bases, with 9 bases between. This CDR3 comprises 14 residues. Germline V gene data show CDR1 as MGHRA and CDR2 as YSYEKL. The PCR employed 60 Vbeta primers together with 13 Jbeta primers. The assay was immunoSEQ multiplex PCR, and TCRdb's table has in-frame clones only and misses some. The sample gives about 98,000 clones, about two thirds of which show up once; 2% to 2.5% is in the top ten. Study outcomes and limitations: Reports state that TCR beta sequences accurately predicted most subjects' HLA-A and HLA-B alleles. The likely explanation for a cluster of highly shared sequence variants was sequencing artifact.

This chain joins TRBV4-1 and TRBJ1-2; D remains unclear. Sequencing was done on a sample of PBMCs. The origin of this receptor is a man between 45 and 60 years old in good health and CMV-seronegative. The CDR3 here is CASSQDTGSYGYTF. For the CDR3, the DNA is TGCGCCAGCAGCCAAGATACGGGTAGCTATGGCTACACCTTC.